This T cell receptor beta chain is drawn from a study of CD8 T cells in ankylosing spondylitis (dated by TCRdb to 2015 to 2018). Turning to the overall study: The study set out to find disease-linked TCR variants by profiling T cell receptor beta repertoires in ankylosing spondylitis patients and healthy donors. The full study cohort comprised 25 ankylosing spondylitis patients and over a hundred healthy donors. Peripheral blood samples were taken, and synovial fluid was additionally collected from ankylosing spondylitis patients.

For sequencing, an Illumina HiSeq 2500 was employed. Quantitative 5'-RACE with molecular barcodes was used to prepare TCR beta libraries. For the original study's pipeline: Disease-linked TCR variants were identified with a new computational method built on a probabilistic model of VDJ rearrangement. Starting from the raw public reads, TCRdb applied fastp trimming at Q25, assembled clones with MiXCR and retained in-frame beta chains. One record per CDR3 amino acid sequence lists the most common genes and DNA. The V and J calls were not made by the authors but by TCRdb's processing. This sample has approximately 100,000 distinct CDR3 sequences in its table, and roughly 8.3% of those were observed once. The top ten hold around 10% of the sample. CDR1 and CDR2 are read off the germline V gene as SGHRS and YFSETQ. The CDR3 sequence holds 15 residues, the cysteine and phenylalanine included. Left in the record is the CDR3 DNA by itself, 45 bases read in frame from the first base.

With respect to this clonotype: Its antigen target is currently unknown. Mismatch with germline at one junction end may stem from a read error.

Broader findings and caveats from the paper: A CD8+ phenotype was shown by the disease-linked clones, which were found at relatively low frequencies in peripheral blood. Some motif variants were previously reported in synovial fluid and blood of reactive arthritis patients, suggesting common disease-initiation mechanisms. Blood from ankylosing spondylitis patients appeared to be characterized by a TCR beta motif composed of several highly homologous amino acid variants. Significant enrichment of the disease-linked clones was reported in matched synovial fluid samples from ankylosing spondylitis patients.

The receptor was derived from a male donor with ankylosing spondylitis or in good health (not recorded which). The chain employs TRBV5-1 and TRBJ2-7; 10 middle bases align to TRBD2. What was sequenced was blood, either unsorted or a sorted T cell fraction (not recorded which). The CDR3 in this case is CSSSSGLAVSYEQYF. DNA sequence: TGCTCCAGCAGCTCAGGACTAGCGGTCTCCTACGAGCAGTACTTC.